This T cell receptor beta chain was observed in a study of blood T cell repertoires in COVID-19. Study-wide context: Researchers got acute and convalescent COVID-19 samples from the United States, Italy and Spain. PBMCs, B-cell-depleted T cells, or T cells provided the cDNA or gDNA that made up the material.

Living in about 25 US areas, the participants were between roughly 18 and 89 years of age. Original processing notes: Counts of nucleated cells, estimated from reference gene primer amplification, were obtained. Using immunoSEQ multiplex PCR, the repertoire was profiled, and TCRdb retains in-frame clones only, with some absent. D and trimming come from the DNA, and the V and J calls and clone size come from that table. The sample has about 200,000 clones, 65% to 85% seen once. Germline V gives CDR1 MNHEY, CDR2 SMNVEV (reference sequence). The length of the CDR3 is 16 residues. The V gene end was trimmed by 2 bases and the J gene end by 4 bases; junction bases not matched to a gene: 8.

V usage is TRBV27 and J usage is TRBJ2-1; 7 nucleotides align to TRBD1. This receptor was identified in a woman aged 40 to 49 with acute COVID-19. The sequencing input was PBMCs or T cells enriched from blood (not recorded which). The CDR3 coding sequence is TGTGCCAGCAGTTTACGCCTATCACAGGGGTACAATGAGCAGTTCTTC. Protein: CASSLRLSQGYNEQFF.